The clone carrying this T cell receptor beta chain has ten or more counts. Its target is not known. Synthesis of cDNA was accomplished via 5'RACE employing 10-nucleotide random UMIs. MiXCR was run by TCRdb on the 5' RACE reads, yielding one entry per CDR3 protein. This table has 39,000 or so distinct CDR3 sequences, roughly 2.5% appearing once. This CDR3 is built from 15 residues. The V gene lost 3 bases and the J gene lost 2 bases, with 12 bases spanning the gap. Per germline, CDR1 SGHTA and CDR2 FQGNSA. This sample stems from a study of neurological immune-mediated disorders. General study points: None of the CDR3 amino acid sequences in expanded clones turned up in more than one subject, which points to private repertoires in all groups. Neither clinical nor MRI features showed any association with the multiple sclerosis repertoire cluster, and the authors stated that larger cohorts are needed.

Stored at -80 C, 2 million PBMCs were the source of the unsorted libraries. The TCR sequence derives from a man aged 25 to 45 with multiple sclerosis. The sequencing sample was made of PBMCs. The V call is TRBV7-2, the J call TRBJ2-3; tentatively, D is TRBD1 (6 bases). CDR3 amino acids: CASSFDGQNTDTQYF. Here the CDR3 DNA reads TGTGCCAGCAGCTTCGATGGACAGAACACAGATACGCAGTATTTT.